This TCR beta chain was obtained from a study of vaccination effects on CD4 cells after COVID-19. Study-level background: Samples collected post-vaccine were obtained a median of 72 days after the second dose.

Antigen-specific CD4+ T cells were expanded (with viral peptide pools) by the ViraFEST assay ahead of sequencing. Investigators separated out CD4+ T cells once approximately 11 days of culture had passed. Every participant took two doses of the BNT162b2 or mRNA-1273 vaccine. Of note for this clone: Its cognate antigen is unknown. A junction end diverges from the germline sequence, so it may reflect a read error.

This CDR3 has 14 residues. Germline V gene sequence: CDR1 LGHDT, CDR2 YNNKEL (reference sequence). Sequenced by immunoSEQ multiplex PCR; TCRdb stores in-frame clones only, minus some. Of some 22,000 clones detected, around 74% appear once; the ten largest clones hold roughly 21%. This clonotype originated in a human donor who received a COVID-19 vaccine. This rearrangement joins TRBV3-1 (or the pseudogene TRBV3-2) to TRBJ2-1; D may correspond to TRBD1 or TRBD2 (6 bases each). The sample consisted of CD4+ T cells from PBMCs cultured with HCoV-NL63 spike peptides, taken after COVID-19 vaccination. The CDR3: CASSPSNGHREAVF. The CDR3 DNA sequence: TGTGCCAGCAGCCCTAGTAACGGGCACAGGGAGGCGGTCTTC.